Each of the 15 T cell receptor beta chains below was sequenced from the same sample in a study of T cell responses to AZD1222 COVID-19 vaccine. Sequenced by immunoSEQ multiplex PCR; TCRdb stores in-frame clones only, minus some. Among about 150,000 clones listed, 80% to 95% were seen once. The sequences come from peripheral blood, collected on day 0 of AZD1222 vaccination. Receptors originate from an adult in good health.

CDR3: CAWSVPSGRIYEQYF. The DNA of the CDR3 is TGTGCCTGGAGCGTCCCTAGCGGGAGAATCTACGAGCAGTACTTC. V gene TRBV30 combines with J gene TRBJ2-7; 10 nucleotides align to TRBD2. J lost 3 bases, V lost 3 bases, and 8 bases had no gene match. The germline CDR1 and CDR2 sequences are GTSNPN and SVGIG (reference sequence). This CDR3 has 15 amino acids. Looking up the rest from reference TRBV30 and TRBJ2-7 gives the full variable domain: SQTIHQWPATLVQPVGSPLSLECTVEGTSNPNLYWYRQAAGRGLQLLFYSVGIGQISSEVPQNLSASRPQDRQFILSSKKLLLSDSGFYLCAWSVPSGRIYEQYFGPGTRLTVT.

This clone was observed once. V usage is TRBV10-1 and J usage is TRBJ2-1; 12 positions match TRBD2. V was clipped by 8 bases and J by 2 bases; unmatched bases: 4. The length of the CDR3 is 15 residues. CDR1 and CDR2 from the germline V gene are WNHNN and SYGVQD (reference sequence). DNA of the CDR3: TGCGCCAGCCAGCTAGCGGGAGGGCCCTACAATGAGCAGTTCTTC. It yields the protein CASQLAGGPYNEQFF.

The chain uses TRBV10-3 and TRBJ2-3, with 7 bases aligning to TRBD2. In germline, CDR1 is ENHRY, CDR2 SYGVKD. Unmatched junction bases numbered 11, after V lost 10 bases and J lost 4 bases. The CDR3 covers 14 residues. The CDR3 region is CATTPEAGADTQYF. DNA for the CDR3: TGTGCCACCACTCCCGAGGCGGGAGCAGATACGCAGTATTTT.

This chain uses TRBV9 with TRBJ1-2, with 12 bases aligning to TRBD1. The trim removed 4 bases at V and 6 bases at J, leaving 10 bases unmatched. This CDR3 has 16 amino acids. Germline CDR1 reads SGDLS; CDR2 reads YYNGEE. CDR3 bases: TGTGCCAGCAGCCCCTCCGGGACAGGGGGCTTCAATGGCTACACCTTC. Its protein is CASSPSGTGGFNGYTF.

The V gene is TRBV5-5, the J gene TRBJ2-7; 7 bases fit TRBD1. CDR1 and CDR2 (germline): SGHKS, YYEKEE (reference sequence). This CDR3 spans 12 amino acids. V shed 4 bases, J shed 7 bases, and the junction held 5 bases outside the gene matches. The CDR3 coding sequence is TGTGCCAGCAGCCTGGGGACAGTTGAGCAGTACTTC. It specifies CASSLGTVEQYF.

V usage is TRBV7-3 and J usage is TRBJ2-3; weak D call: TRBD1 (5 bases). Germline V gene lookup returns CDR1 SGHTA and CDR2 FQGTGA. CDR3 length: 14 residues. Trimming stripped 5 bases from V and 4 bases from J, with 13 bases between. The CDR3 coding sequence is TGTGCCAGCAGCGGTCAGGGTGCCCCAGATACGCAGTATTTT. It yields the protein CASSGQGAPDTQYF.

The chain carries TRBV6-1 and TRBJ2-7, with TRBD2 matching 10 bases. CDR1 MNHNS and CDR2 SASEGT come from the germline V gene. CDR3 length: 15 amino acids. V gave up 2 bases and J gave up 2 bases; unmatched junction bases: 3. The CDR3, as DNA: TGTGCCAGCAGTGAACTAGCGGGAGTTACCTACGAGCAGTACTTC. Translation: CASSELAGVTYEQYF.

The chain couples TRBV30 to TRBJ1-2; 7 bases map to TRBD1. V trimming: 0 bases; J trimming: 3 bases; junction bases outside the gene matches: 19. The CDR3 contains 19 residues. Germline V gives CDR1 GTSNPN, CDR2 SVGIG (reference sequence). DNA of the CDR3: TGTGCCTGGAGTGTACCCCTTAATACAGACAGGGACGGCGACTATGGCTACACCTTC. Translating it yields CAWSVPLNTDRDGDYGYTF.

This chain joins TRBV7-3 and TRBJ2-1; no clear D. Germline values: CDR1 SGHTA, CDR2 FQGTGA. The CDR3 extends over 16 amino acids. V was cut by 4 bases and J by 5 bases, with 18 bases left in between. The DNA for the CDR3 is TGTGCCAGCAGCTCGCCACGAGATAGCCGCGACAATGAGCAGTTCTTC. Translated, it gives CASSSPRDSRDNEQFF.

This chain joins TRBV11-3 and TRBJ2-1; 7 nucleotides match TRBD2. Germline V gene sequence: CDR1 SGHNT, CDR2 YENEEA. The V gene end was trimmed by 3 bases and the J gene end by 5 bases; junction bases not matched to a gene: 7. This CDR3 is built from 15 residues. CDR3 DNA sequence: TGTGCCAGCAGCTTGGGGGAGGGCCGGGACAATGAGCAGTTCTTC. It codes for CASSLGEGRDNEQFF.

CDR3 in DNA: TGTGCCAGCAGCCAAGTCCTAGCGGGAGGGGCCGCAACCTACAATGAGCAGTTCTTC. Translation: CASSQVLAGGAATYNEQFF. The chain has TRBV3-1 (or the pseudogene TRBV3-2) and TRBJ2-1, with TRBD2 identical over 12 bases. CDR1 LGHDT and CDR2 YNNKEL come from the germline V gene (reference sequence). The V segment lost 1 base and the J segment 2 bases; nucleotides outside the gene matches: 9. This CDR3 comprises 19 residues.

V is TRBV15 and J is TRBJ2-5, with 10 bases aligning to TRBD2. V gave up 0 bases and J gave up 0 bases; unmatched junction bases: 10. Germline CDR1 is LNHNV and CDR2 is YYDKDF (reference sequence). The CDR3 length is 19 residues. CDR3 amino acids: CATSREAASGSSHQETQYF. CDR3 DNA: TGTGCCACCAGCAGAGAAGCGGCTAGCGGGAGCAGCCACCAAGAGACCCAGTACTTC.

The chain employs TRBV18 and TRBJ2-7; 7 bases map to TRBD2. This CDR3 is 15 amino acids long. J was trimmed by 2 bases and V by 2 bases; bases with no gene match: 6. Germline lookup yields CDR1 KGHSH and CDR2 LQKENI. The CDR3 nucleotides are TGTGCCAGCTCACCAATTAAGAGCGGGACCTACGAGCAGTACTTC. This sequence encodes CASSPIKSGTYEQYF.

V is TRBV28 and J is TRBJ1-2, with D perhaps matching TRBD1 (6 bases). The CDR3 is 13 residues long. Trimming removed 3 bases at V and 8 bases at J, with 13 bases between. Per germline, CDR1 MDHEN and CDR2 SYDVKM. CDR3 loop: CASSLDQGRGYTF. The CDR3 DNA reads TGTGCCAGCAGTTTGGATCAGGGGCGGGGCTACACCTTC.

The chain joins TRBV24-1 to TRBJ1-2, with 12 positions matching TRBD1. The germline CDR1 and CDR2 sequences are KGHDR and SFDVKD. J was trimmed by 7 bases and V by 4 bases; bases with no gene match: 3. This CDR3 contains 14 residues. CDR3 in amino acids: CATSEGQGAVGYTF. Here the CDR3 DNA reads TGTGCCACCAGTGAGGGACAGGGGGCAGTTGGCTACACCTTC.